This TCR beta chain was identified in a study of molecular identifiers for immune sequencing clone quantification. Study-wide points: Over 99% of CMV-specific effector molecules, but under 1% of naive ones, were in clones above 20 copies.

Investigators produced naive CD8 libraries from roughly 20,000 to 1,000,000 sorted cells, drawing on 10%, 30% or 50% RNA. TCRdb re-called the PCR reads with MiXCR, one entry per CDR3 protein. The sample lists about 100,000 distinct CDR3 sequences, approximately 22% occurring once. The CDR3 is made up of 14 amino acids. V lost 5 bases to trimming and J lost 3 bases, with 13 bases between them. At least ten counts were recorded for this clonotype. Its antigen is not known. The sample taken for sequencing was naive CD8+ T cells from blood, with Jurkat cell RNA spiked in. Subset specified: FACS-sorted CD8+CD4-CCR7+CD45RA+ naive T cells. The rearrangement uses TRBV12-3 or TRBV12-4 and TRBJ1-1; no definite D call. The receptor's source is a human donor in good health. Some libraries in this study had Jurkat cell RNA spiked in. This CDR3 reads CASSPWGPHTEAFF. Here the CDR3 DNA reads TGTGCCAGCAGTCCGTGGGGTCCCCACACTGAAGCTTTCTTT.